One sample yielded the 26 T cell receptor beta chains listed below, sequenced in a study of T-cell memory formation after mild COVID-19. MiXCR, run by TCRdb on the 5' RACE reads, gives a single entry per CDR3 protein. This sample has roughly 220,000 distinct CDR3 sequences; over 9.5% occur once, and the top ten carry 3.5%. The sequenced material came from PBMCs or a T cell subset sorted from them (not recorded which). These TCRs come from a man between 18 and 29 years old who had mild COVID-19 (a few samples of this study predate the infection). Cell type and time point are not known.

This clonotype came up a few times. The chain combines TRBV5-5 with TRBJ2-2, with D perhaps matching TRBD2 (7 bases). The germline V and J ends were trimmed by 3 bases and 6 bases, with 18 bases remaining between them. The CDR3 contains 16 residues. CDR1 is SGHKS and CDR2 is YYEKEE in the germline V gene (reference sequence). CDR3 in DNA: TGTGCCAGCAGCTCACGGCCGGGGGGCATTGCCGGGGAGCTGTTTTTT. As protein: CASSSRPGGIAGELFF. The full variable domain, in which reference TRBV5-5 and TRBJ2-2 provide the parts outside the CDR3, is DAGVTQSPTHLIKTRGQQVTLRCSPISGHKSVSWYQQVLGQGPQFIFQYYEKEERGRGNFPDRFSARQFPNYSSELNVNALLLGDSALYLCASSSRPGGIAGELFFGEGSRLTVL.

This clonotype was counted only a few times. The V call is TRBV30, the J call TRBJ2-7; D not certain. V was shortened by 0 bases and J by 4 bases, with 4 bases between the two germline ends. CDR3 size: 11 residues. Germline V lookup: CDR1 GTSNPN, CDR2 SVGIG (reference sequence). The CDR3 nucleotides are TGTGCCTGGAGTGTACAGTACGAGCAGTACTTC. Protein product: CAWSVQYEQYF.

This clonotype was detected only a few times. This chain uses TRBV5-1 with TRBJ2-5; D not resolved. The CDR3 runs 15 residues. Per the germline V gene, CDR1 is SGHRS and CDR2 is YFSETQ. V lost 0 bases and J 4 bases, leaving 13 bases between the germline ends. Here the CDR3 DNA reads TGCGCCAGCAGCTTGGCCGGCGGTTGGGGAGAGACCCAGTACTTC. It specifies CASSLAGGWGETQYF.

This clonotype has just a few counts. The V gene is TRBV5-4, the J gene TRBJ2-1; TRBD1 matches at 8 bases. Per germline, CDR1 SGHNT and CDR2 YYREEE (reference sequence). This CDR3 region has 16 residues. V dropped 0 bases and J dropped 8; count of bases not matched to a gene: 10. The CDR3 loop reads CASSLAATGALDEQFF. CDR3 DNA sequence: TGTGCCAGCAGCTTGGCCGCGACAGGGGCCCTCGATGAGCAGTTCTTC.

This clonotype was seen more than once but under ten times. V usage is TRBV6-5 and J usage is TRBJ1-2, with D possibly TRBD1 on 6 matching bases. Trimming shortened V by 5 bases and J by 0 bases, and 13 bases separated the two germline ends. The CDR3 extends over 15 amino acids. Germline V gene data show CDR1 as MNHEY and CDR2 as SVGAGI. The CDR3 sequence is CASSDYRVANYGYTF. The CDR3 DNA reads TGTGCCAGCAGTGACTACAGGGTAGCTAACTATGGCTACACCTTC.

There are a few counts of this clonotype. This chain joins TRBV4-3 and TRBJ2-2; D is uncertain. The germline gives CDR1 LGHNA, CDR2 YSLEER. This CDR3 spans 14 amino acids. V was shortened by 2 bases and J by 6 bases, with 10 bases between the two germline ends. The CDR3 protein is CASSQPQGSGELFF. Here the CDR3 DNA reads TGCGCCAGCAGCCAACCCCAAGGATCCGGGGAGCTGTTTTTT.

This clonotype was counted ten times or more. The chain has TRBV5-1 and TRBJ2-5, with D maybe TRBD1 (6 bases). This CDR3 contains 15 residues. V was pared by 2 bases and J by 4 bases, with 15 bases between. Germline CDR1 is SGHRS and CDR2 is YFSETQ. Here the CDR3 reads CASSLQGLSRETQYF. CDR3 sequence (DNA): TGCGCCAGCAGCTTACAGGGCCTTAGTAGAGAGACCCAGTACTTC. Full variable domain (missing parts from reference TRBV5-1 and TRBJ2-5): KAGVTQTPRYLIKTRGQQVTLSCSPISGHRSVSWYQQTPGQGLQFLFEYFSETQRNKGNFPGRFSGRQFSNSRSEMNVSTLELGDSALYLCASSLQGLSRETQYFGPGTRLLVL.

This clonotype was detected a few times. The chain has TRBV5-1 and TRBJ2-1; D gene unclear. V was trimmed by 0 bases and J by 6 bases, leaving 13 bases between them. The CDR3 contains 15 residues. Germline V gives CDR1 SGHRS, CDR2 YFSETQ. The CDR3 sequence: CASSLASLAFNEQFF. The CDR3 DNA sequence: TGCGCCAGCAGCTTGGCGTCTTTGGCCTTCAATGAGCAGTTCTTC.

The rearrangement joins TRBV29-1 to TRBJ1-4; D ambiguous. Trimming stripped 7 bases from V and 3 bases from J, with 12 bases between. Germline V gene lookup returns CDR1 SQVTM and CDR2 ANQGSEA. This CDR3 has 13 residues. CDR3 nucleotide sequence: TGCAGCGGAATAATGTCCTCTAATGAAAAACTGTTTTTT. Translated, it gives CSGIMSSNEKLFF. The variable domain in full, with the rest retrieved from reference TRBV29-1 and TRBJ1-4, is SAVISQKPSRDICQRGTSLTIQCQVDSQVTMMFWYRQQPGQSLTLIATANQGSEATYESGFVIDKFPISRPNLTFSTLTVSNMSPEDSSIYLCSGIMSSNEKLFFGSGTQLSVL.

This clonotype was counted at least ten times. This sequence joins TRBV20-1 and TRBJ2-5; 10 bases agree with TRBD2. This CDR3 spans 15 amino acids. Germline CDR1 is DFQATT and CDR2 is SNEGSKA (reference sequence). V was clipped by 1 base and J by 1 base; unmatched bases: 3. The CDR3 protein is CSARASGGVQETQYF. The CDR3 bases are TGCAGTGCTAGAGCTAGCGGGGGTGTCCAAGAGACCCAGTACTTC.

The chain is built from TRBV7-2 and TRBJ2-5; 10 nucleotides agree with TRBD2. CDR1 and CDR2 from the germline V gene are SGHTA and FQGNSA. The CDR3 length is 14 residues. The J segment lost 6 bases and the V segment lost 3 bases, leaving 4 bases of the junction unmatched. DNA for the CDR3: TGTGCCAGCAGCTTTGCTAGCGGGGGTCAGACCCAGTACTTC. It yields the protein CASSFASGGQTQYF.

This clonotype was detected many times. The chain combines TRBV12-3 or TRBV12-4 with TRBJ2-5; D unclear. CDR3 length equals 12 residues. Trimming cost V 6 bases and J 0 bases, with 5 bases left between them. For the CDR3, the DNA is TGTGCCAGCAGCTTCCACCAAGAGACCCAGTACTTC. Residues: CASSFHQETQYF.

In this sample, this clonotype turned up a few times. This sequence joins TRBV20-1 and TRBJ2-2, with 8 bases aligning to TRBD1. CDR1 and CDR2 (germline): DFQATT, SNEGSKA (reference sequence). This CDR3 comprises 12 residues. V shed 8 bases and J 6 bases; nucleotides not matched to a gene: 5. DNA for the CDR3: TGCAGTCACTCACAGGGGGCCGGGGAGCTGTTTTTT. It encodes CSHSQGAGELFF.

This clonotype was seen many times. The chain recombines TRBV6-5 with TRBJ1-1; D unclear. CDR3 length: 14 amino acids. V was shortened by 0 bases and J by 1 base, with 6 bases between the two germline ends. Germline CDR1 reads MNHEY; CDR2 reads SVGAGI. The CDR3 sequence is CASSYSGGNTEAFF. Here the CDR3 DNA reads TGTGCCAGCAGTTACTCTGGCGGGAACACTGAAGCTTTCTTT.

The chain carries TRBV28 and TRBJ2-1; tentative D call: TRBD1 (5 bases). Trimming stripped 11 bases from V and 4 bases from J, with 15 bases between. This CDR3 is 13 amino acids long. Germline V gene sequence: CDR1 MDHEN, CDR2 SYDVKM. The CDR3 DNA follows: TGTGCCGGCCAGGGTAGACAGTACAATGAGCAGTTCTTC. It encodes CAGQGRQYNEQFF.

This chain connects TRBV7-2 to TRBJ1-5; TRBD1 is a possible D gene (5 bases). CDR1 is SGHTA and CDR2 is FQGNSA in the germline V gene. The CDR3 contains 13 residues. V was shortened by 10 bases and J by 7 bases, with 17 bases between the two germline ends. As DNA, the CDR3 is TGTGCCACCGCAGACAGCACGGGACAGCCCCAGCATTTT. It is translated as CATADSTGQPQHF.

This clonotype was counted only a few times. The chain employs TRBV5-1 and TRBJ1-2; 7 bases align to TRBD1. Unmatched junction bases numbered 2, after V lost 2 bases and J lost 7 bases. The CDR3 sequence is 12 residues long. Looked up from germline, CDR1 is SGHRS and CDR2 is YFSETQ. CDR3 in DNA: TGCGCCAGCAGCTTTTACAGGGGTGGCTACACCTTC. It yields the protein CASSFYRGGYTF.

This clonotype was observed a handful of times. This chain joins TRBV18 and TRBJ2-7; D assignment may be TRBD1 or TRBD2 (6 bases each). The CDR3 loop spans 14 amino acids. Germline V lookup: CDR1 KGHSH, CDR2 LQKENI. The ends were cut back, 2 bases at V and 5 bases at J, with 13 bases in the middle. The CDR3 here is CASSPSSGADEQYV. As DNA, the CDR3 is TGTGCCAGCTCACCATCTTCGGGGGCGGACGAGCAGTACGTC.

This clonotype showed up just a few times. The chain carries TRBV5-1 and TRBJ1-1; TRBD1 matches at 8 bases. CDR1 and CDR2 from the germline V gene are SGHRS and YFSETQ. J was trimmed by 0 bases and V by 4 bases; bases with no gene match: 2. CDR3 length: 14 amino acids. Here the CDR3 DNA reads TGCGCCAGCAGCAAGGGACAGGTGAACACTGAAGCTTTCTTT. As protein: CASSKGQVNTEAFF.

The chain's CDR3 is CSAREGYTGELFF. The CDR3 nucleotides are TGCAGTGCTAGAGAAGGTTACACCGGGGAGCTGTTTTTT. The chain employs TRBV20-1 and TRBJ2-2; D call uncertain. Germline V gives CDR1 DFQATT, CDR2 SNEGSKA (reference sequence). Trimming took off 0 bases at V and 3 bases at J, with 5 bases between the two ends. The CDR3 is 13 amino acids.

V gene TRBV5-4 combines with J gene TRBJ2-1; D is ambiguous. Germline-derived CDR1 and CDR2 are SGHNT and YYREEE (reference sequence). The CDR3 runs to 12 residues. The V gene lost 0 bases and the J gene lost 6 bases, with 4 bases spanning the gap. CDR3 in amino acids: CASSLDSNEQFF. As DNA, the CDR3 is TGTGCCAGCAGCTTGGATAGCAATGAGCAGTTCTTC.

The chain carries TRBV5-1 and TRBJ1-1; D is uncertain. In germline, CDR1 is SGHRS, CDR2 YFSETQ. V lost 6 bases and J lost 3, with 6 bases in between. The CDR3 extends over 11 amino acids. The CDR3 protein is CASISDTEAFF. The CDR3 nucleotides read TGCGCCAGCATCTCTGACACTGAAGCTTTCTTT.

This rearrangement joins TRBV19 to TRBJ2-7; TRBD2 matches at 9 bases. V lost 4 bases to trimming and J lost 13 bases; unmatched junction nucleotides: 11. CDR3 length: 13 residues. CDR1 and CDR2 from the germline V gene are LNHDA and SQIVND (reference sequence). CDR3 in amino acids: CASSNSGGAGFYF. The DNA for the CDR3 is TGTGCCAGTAGTAATAGCGGGGGAGCCGGGTTCTACTTC.

This clonotype was picked up a small number of times. This chain connects TRBV5-1 to TRBJ2-1, with a possible D match to TRBD2 (6 bases). The germline V gene has CDR1 SGHRS and CDR2 YFSETQ. Trimming cost V 3 bases and J 3 bases, with 22 bases left between them. The length of the CDR3 is 18 residues. In nucleotides, the CDR3 is TGCGCCAGCAGCTCGGGGAGGCTCCCACCCGACAGCTACAATGAGCAGTTCTTC. Translated, it gives CASSSGRLPPDSYNEQFF.

This clonotype was seen more than once but under ten times. The V gene is TRBV13, the J gene TRBJ1-2, with D perhaps TRBD1 (5 bases). V was trimmed by 5 bases and J by 7 bases, leaving 23 bases between them. CDR1 PRHDT and CDR2 FYEKMQ come from the germline V gene (reference sequence). The CDR3 contains 16 residues. The CDR3 here is CASSRGRAALDRGYTF. The CDR3 nucleotides are TGTGCCAGCAGCCGGGGCAGGGCCGCCCTCGATCGTGGCTACACCTTC.

This sequence joins TRBV20-1 and TRBJ1-5; D is ambiguous. Germline CDR1 is DFQATT and CDR2 is SNEGSKA (reference sequence). V was shortened by 5 bases and J by 7 bases, with 12 bases between the two germline ends. The CDR3 covers 12 residues. The CDR3 nucleotides are TGCAGTGCTTCCCTGGACGTCCAGCCCCAGCATTTT. Translation: CSASLDVQPQHF.